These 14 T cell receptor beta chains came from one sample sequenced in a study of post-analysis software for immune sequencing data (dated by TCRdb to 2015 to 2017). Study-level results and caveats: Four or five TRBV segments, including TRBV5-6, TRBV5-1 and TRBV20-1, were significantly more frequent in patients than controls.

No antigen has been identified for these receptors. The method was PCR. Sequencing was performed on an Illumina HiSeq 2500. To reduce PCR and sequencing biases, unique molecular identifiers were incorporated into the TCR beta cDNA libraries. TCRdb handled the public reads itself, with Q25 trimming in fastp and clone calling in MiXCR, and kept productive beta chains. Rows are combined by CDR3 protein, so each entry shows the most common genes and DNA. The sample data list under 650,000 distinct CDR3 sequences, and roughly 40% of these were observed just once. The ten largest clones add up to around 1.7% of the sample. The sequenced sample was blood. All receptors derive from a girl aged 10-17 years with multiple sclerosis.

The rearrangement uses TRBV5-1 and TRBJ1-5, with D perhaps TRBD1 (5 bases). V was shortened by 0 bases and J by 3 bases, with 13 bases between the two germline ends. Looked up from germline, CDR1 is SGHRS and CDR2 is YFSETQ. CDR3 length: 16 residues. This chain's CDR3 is CASSLEGRGPNQPQHF. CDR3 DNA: TGCGCCAGCAGCTTGGAGGGTCGGGGACCCAATCAGCCCCAGCATTTT.

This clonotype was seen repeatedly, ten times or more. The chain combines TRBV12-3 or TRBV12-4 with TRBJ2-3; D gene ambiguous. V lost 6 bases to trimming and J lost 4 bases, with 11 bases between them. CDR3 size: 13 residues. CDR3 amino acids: CASSLMDADTQYF. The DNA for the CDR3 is TGTGCCAGCAGCTTGATGGACGCAGATACGCAGTATTTT.

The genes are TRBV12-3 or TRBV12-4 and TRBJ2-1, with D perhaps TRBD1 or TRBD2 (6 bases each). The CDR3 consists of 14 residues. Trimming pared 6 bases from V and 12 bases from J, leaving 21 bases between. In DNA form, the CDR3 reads TGTGCCAGCAGCCCAGGAGGGGGTGACGGGGCGCAGTTCTTC. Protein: CASSPGGGDGAQFF.

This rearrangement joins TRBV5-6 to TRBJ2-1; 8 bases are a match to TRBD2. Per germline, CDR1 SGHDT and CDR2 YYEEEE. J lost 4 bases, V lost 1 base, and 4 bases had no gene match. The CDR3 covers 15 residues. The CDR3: CASSLNGRAYNEQFF. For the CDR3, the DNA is TGTGCCAGCAGCTTGAACGGGAGGGCGTACAATGAGCAGTTCTTC.

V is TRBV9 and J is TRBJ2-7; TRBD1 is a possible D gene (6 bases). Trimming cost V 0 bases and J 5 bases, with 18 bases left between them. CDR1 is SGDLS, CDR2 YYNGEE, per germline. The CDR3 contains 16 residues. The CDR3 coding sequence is TGTGCCAGCAGCGTAGCTGTCAGGACAAGACAGGACGAGCAGTACTTC. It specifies CASSVAVRTRQDEQYF.

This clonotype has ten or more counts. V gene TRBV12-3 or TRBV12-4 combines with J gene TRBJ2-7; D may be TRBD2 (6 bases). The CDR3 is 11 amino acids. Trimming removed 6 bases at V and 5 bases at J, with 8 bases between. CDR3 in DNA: TGTGCCAGCAGCCCGGGGGACGAGCAGTACTTC. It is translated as CASSPGDEQYF.

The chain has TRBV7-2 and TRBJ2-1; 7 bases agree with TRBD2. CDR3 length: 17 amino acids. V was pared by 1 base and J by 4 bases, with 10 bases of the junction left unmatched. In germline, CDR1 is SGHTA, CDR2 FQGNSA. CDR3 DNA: TGTGCCAGCAGCTTAGTTTCGGGCAGGGAGGGATACAATGAGCAGTTCTTC. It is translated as CASSLVSGREGYNEQFF. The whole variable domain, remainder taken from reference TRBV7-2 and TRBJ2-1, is GAGVSQSPSNKVTEKGKDVELRCDPISGHTALYWYRQSLGQGLEFLIYFQGNSAPDKSGLPSDRFSAERTGGSVSTLTIQRTQQEDSAVYLCASSLVSGREGYNEQFFGPGTRLTVL.

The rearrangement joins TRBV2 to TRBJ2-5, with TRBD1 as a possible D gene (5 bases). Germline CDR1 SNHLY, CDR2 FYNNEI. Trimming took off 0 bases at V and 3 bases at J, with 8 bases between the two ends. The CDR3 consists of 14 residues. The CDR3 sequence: CASSEAPGKETQYF. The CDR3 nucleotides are TGTGCCAGCAGTGAAGCGCCAGGGAAAGAGACCCAGTACTTC.

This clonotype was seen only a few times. As DNA, the CDR3 is TGTGCCAGCAGCGCCCCGGGGAAAATGGCCCAGCATTTT. Its translation: CASSAPGKMAQHF. The V call is TRBV7-2, the J call TRBJ1-5; no clear D gene. Trimming shortened V by 5 bases and J by 11 bases, and 16 bases separated the two germline ends. Germline loops: CDR1 SGHTA, CDR2 FQGNSA. This CDR3 region has 13 residues. The entire variable domain, with the rest obtained from reference TRBV7-2 and TRBJ1-5, is as follows: GAGVSQSPSNKVTEKGKDVELRCDPISGHTALYWYRQSLGQGLEFLIYFQGNSAPDKSGLPSDRFSAERTGGSVSTLTIQRTQQEDSAVYLCASSAPGKMAQHFGDGTRLSIL.

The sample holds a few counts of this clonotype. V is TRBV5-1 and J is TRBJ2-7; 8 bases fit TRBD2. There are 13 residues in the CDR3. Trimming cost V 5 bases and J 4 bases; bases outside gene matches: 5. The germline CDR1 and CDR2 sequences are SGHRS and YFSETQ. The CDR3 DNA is TGCGCCAGCAGAGAAGCGGGGGTTTACGAGCAGTACTTC. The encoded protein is CASREAGVYEQYF. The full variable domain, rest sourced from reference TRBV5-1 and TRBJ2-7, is KAGVTQTPRYLIKTRGQQVTLSCSPISGHRSVSWYQQTPGQGLQFLFEYFSETQRNKGNFPGRFSGRQFSNSRSEMNVSTLELGDSALYLCASREAGVYEQYFGPGTRLTVT.

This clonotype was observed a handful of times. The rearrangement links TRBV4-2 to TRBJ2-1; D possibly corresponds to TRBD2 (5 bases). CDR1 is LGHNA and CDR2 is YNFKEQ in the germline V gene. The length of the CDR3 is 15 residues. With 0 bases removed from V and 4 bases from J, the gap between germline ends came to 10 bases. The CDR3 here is CASSQDGSEYNEQFF. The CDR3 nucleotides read TGTGCCAGCAGCCAAGATGGGAGTGAATACAATGAGCAGTTCTTC.

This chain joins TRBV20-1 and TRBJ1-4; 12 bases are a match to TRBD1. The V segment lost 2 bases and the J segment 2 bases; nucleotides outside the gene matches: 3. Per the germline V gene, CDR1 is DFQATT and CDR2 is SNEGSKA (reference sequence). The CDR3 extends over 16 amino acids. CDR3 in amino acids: CSARSGQGATNEKLFF. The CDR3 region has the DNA TGCAGTGCTAGATCGGGACAGGGGGCCACTAATGAAAAACTGTTTTTT.

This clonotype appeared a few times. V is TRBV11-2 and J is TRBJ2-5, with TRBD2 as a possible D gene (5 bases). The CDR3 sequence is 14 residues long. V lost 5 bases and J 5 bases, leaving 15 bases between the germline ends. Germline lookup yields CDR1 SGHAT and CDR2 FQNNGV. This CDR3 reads CASSPGVTIETQYF. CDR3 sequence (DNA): TGTGCCAGCAGCCCCGGGGTAACGATTGAGACCCAGTACTTC. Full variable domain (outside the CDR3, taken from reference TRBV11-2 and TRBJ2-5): EAGVAQSPRYKIIEKRQSVAFWCNPISGHATLYWYQQILGQGPKLLIQFQNNGVVDDSQLPKDRFSAERLKGVDSTLKIQPAKLEDSAVYLCASSPGVTIETQYFGPGTRLLVL.

CDR3 coding DNA: TGCAGTGCTAGAGCAGCAGACCCCGATTGGGCAGATACGCAGTATTTT. Translated, it gives CSARAADPDWADTQYF. The rearrangement links TRBV20-1 to TRBJ2-3; no clear D. This CDR3 region has 16 residues. In germline, CDR1 is DFQATT, CDR2 SNEGSKA (reference sequence). Deletions cut 1 base from V and 4 bases from J, with 18 bases between.